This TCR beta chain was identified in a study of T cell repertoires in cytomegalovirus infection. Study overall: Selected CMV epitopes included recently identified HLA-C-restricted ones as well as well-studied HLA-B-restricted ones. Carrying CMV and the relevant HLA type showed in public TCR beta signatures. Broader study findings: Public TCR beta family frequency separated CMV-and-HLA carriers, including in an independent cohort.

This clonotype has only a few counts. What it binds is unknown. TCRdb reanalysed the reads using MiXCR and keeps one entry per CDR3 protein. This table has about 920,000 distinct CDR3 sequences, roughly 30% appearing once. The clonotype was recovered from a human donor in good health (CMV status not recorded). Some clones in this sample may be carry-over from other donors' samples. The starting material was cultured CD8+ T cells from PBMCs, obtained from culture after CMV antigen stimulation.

The CDR3 nucleotides are TGTGCCAGCAGTCACTGGGGGACAGGGGATCAGCCCCAGCATTTT. Protein sequence: CASSHWGTGDQPQHF. The chain uses TRBV6-2 or TRBV6-3 and TRBJ1-5; TRBD1 aligns across 10 bases. The CDR3 spans 15 residues. The germline V gene encodes CDR1 MNHEY and CDR2 SVGEGT. V shed 5 bases and J 5 bases; nucleotides not matched to a gene: 6.